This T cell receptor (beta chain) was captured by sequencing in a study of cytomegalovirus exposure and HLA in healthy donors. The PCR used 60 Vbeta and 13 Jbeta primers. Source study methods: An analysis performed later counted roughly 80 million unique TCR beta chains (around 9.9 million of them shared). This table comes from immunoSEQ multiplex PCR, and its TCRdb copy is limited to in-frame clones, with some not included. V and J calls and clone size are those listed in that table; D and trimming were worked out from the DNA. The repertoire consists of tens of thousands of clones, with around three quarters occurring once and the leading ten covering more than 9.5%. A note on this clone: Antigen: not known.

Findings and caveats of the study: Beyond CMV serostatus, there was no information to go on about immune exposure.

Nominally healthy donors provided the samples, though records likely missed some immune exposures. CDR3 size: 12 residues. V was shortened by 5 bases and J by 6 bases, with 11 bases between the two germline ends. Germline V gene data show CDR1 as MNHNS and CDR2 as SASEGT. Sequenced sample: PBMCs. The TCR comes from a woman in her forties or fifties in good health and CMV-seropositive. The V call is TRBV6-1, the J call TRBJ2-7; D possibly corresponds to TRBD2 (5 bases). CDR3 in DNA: TGTGCCAGCAGTCCAGGACTTCGCGAGCAGTACTTC. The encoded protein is CASSPGLREQYF.